A selection of T cell receptor beta chains follows, all from one sample in a study of T cell repertoires in cytomegalovirus infection. TCRdb reprocessed the reads via MiXCR and lists one record per CDR3 protein. The table lists fewer than 250,000 distinct CDR3 sequences, roughly 23% of them singletons. The sequencing input was CD8+ T cells from PBMCs. Receptors were obtained from a human donor in good health (CMV status not recorded). Some clones in this sample may be carry-over from other donors' samples. Both conserved end residues are part of each CDR3. Fields, in order: V gene, J gene, clone size, D gene, CDR3 DNA, CDR3 protein. A D gene is named only where the DNA matches it firmly. For some rows the clone size is stated as once, few or many, or as a class when expanded; others skip it.

TRBV28	TRBJ2-7	-	TRBD1	TGTGCCAGCCGTTATCAAGGGGGCGAGGGCAGTGCCTACGAGCAGTACTTC	CASRYQGGEGSAYEQYF
TRBV4-1	TRBJ2-7	few	-	TGCGCCAGCAGCCAAGAGTGGTTTTACGAGCAGTACTTC	CASSQEWFYEQYF
TRBV20-1	TRBJ2-7	-	-	TGCAGTGCCTTGGGAAGTTCCTACTCCTACGAGCAGTACTTC	CSALGSSYSYEQYF
TRBV29-1	TRBJ1-2	many	-	TGCAGCGTTGATGGAGGCCTCTATGGCTACACCTTC	CSVDGGLYGYTF
TRBV7-3	TRBJ2-5	-	-	TGTGCCAGCAGCACCTCCGGAGGGGCGGGGGAGACCCAGTACTTC	CASSTSGGAGETQYF
TRBV29-1	TRBJ1-2	few	TRBD1	TGCAGCGTTGAAGGGGGGACAGGGGCGTTTTATGGCTACACCTTC	CSVEGGTGAFYGYTF
TRBV7-9	TRBJ2-1	few	-	TGTGCCAGCAGCTTAGCGGGGACCAATGAGCAGTTCTTC	CASSLAGTNEQFF
TRBV7-8	TRBJ2-2	many	-	TGTGCCAGCAGCTTAACGGCCCAGAACACCGGGGAGCTGTTTTTT	CASSLTAQNTGELFF
TRBV28	TRBJ2-1	-	-	TGTGCCAGCAGTTTCCCGCAGGGCAATGAGCAGTTCTTC	CASSFPQGNEQFF
TRBV6-5	TRBJ1-5	many	-	TGTGCCAGCAGCCGCAGTTTAGGGGACGTTCAGCCCCAGCATTTT	CASSRSLGDVQPQHF
TRBV7-9	TRBJ1-6	many	TRBD1	TGTGCCAGCAGCTTAAATGTAGGGACAGGGTACTCACCCCTCCACTTT	CASSLNVGTGYSPLHF
TRBV7-4	TRBJ2-5	-	-	TGTGCCAGCCATTGGAGCAGGGAAGAGACCCAGTACTTC	CASHWSREETQYF
TRBV6-2/TRBV6-3	TRBJ2-5	-	-	TGTGCCAGCAGCCAGACGAAAGGGGGAGAGACCCAGTACTTC	CASSQTKGGETQYF
TRBV12-3/TRBV12-4	TRBJ2-5	-	-	TGTGCCAGCAGTTTCGGCGGCGCCGGGGAGACCCAGTACTTC	CASSFGGAGETQYF
TRBV7-3	TRBJ2-2	-	-	TGTGCCAGCAGCTTACCAGGTTCCGCCGGGGAGCTGTTTTTT	CASSLPGSAGELFF